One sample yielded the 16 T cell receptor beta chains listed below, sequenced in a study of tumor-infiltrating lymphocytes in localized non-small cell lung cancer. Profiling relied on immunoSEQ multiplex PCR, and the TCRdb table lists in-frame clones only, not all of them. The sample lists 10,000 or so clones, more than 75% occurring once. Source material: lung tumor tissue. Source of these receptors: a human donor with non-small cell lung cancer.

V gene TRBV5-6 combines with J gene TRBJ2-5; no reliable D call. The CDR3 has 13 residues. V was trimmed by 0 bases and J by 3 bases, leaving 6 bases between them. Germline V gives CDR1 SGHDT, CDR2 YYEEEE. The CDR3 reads CASSLGGEETQYF. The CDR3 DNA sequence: TGTGCCAGCAGCTTGGGAGGAGAAGAGACCCAGTACTTC.

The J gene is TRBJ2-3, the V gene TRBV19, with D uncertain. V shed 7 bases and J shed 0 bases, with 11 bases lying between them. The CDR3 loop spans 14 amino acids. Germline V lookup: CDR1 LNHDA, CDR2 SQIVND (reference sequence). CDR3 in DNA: TGTGCCAGTACCCCGCCCTACAGCACAGATACGCAGTATTTT. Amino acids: CASTPPYSTDTQYF.

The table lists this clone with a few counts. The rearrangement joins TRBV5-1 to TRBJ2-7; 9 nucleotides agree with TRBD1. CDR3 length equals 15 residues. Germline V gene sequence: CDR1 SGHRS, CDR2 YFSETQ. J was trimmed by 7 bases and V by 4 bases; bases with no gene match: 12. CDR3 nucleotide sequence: TGCGCCAGCAGCGCTGGGGACAGGGACATGGGGGAGCAGTACTTC. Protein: CASSAGDRDMGEQYF.

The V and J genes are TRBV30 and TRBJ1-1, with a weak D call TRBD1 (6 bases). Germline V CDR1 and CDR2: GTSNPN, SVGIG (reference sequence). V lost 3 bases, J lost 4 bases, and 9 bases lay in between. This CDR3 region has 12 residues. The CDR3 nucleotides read TGTGCCTGGAGGGGAGGGGGCACTGAAGCTTTCTTT. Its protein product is CAWRGGGTEAFF.

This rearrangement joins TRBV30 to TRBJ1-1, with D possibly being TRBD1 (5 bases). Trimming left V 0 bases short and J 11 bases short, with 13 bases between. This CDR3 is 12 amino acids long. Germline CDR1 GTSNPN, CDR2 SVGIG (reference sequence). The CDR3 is CAWSVKGSGAFF. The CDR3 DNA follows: TGTGCCTGGAGTGTTAAGGGGTCAGGGGCTTTCTTT.

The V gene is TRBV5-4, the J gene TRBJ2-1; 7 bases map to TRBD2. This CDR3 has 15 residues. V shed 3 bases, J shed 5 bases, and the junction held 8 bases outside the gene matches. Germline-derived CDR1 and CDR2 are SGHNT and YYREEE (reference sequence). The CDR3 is CASSSRAGQNNEQFF. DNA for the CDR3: TGTGCCAGCAGCTCCAGAGCGGGGCAAAACAATGAGCAGTTCTTC.

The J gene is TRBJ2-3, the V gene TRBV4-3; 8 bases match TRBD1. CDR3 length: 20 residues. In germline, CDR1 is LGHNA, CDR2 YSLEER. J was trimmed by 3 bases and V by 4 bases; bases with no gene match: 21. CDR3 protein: CASSRTNTQSRQGLTDTQYF. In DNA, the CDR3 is TGCGCCAGCAGCCGAACTAATACCCAATCCCGACAGGGGTTGACAGATACGCAGTATTTT.

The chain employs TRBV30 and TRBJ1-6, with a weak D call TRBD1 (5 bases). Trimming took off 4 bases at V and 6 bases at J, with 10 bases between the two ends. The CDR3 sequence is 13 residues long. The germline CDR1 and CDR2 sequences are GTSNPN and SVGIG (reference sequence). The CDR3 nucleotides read TGTGCCTGGAAGGGGCAGGGTAATTCACCCCTCCACTTT. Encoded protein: CAWKGQGNSPLHF.

CDR3 protein: CASSLVSRSSYNEQFF. The CDR3 coding sequence is TGTGCCAGCAGTTTAGTAAGCCGGAGCTCCTACAATGAGCAGTTCTTC. The V call is TRBV27, the J call TRBJ2-1; D is unclear. CDR1 and CDR2 from the germline V gene are MNHEY and SMNVEV (reference sequence). V was shortened by 2 bases and J by 0 bases, with 11 bases between the two germline ends. The CDR3 is 16 amino acids.

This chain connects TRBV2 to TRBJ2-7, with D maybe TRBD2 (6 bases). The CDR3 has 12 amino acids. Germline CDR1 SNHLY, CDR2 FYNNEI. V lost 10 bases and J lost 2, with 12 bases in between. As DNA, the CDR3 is TGTGCCACCCGGGAGTCGACCTACGAGCAGTACTTC. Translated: CATRESTYEQYF.

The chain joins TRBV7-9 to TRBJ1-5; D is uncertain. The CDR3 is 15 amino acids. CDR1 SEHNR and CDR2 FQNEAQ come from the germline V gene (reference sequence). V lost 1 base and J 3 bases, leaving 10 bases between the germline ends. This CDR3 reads CASSLDGIPNQPQHF. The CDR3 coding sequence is TGTGCCAGCAGCTTAGACGGGATCCCCAATCAGCCCCAGCATTTT.

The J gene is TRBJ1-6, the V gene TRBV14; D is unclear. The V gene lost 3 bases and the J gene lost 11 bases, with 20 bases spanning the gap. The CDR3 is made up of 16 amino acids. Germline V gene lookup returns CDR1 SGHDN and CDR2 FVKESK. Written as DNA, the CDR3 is TGTGCCAGCAGCCAGCAAATCCCGGTGGGGTCTCCACCCCTCCACTTT. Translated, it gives CASSQQIPVGSPPLHF.

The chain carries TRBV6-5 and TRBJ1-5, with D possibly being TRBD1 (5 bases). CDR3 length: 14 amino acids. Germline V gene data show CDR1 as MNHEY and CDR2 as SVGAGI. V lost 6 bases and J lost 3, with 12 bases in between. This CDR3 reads CASSPAGYNQPQHF. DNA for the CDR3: TGTGCCAGCAGCCCCGCAGGGTACAATCAGCCCCAGCATTTT.

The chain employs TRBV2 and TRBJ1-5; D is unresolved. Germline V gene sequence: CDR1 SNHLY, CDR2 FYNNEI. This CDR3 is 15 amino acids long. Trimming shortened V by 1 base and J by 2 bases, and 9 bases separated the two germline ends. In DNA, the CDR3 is TGTGCCAGCAGTGAAGGTAGGGCCCGCAATCAGCCCCAGCATTTT. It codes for CASSEGRARNQPQHF.

This CDR3 reads CASSDASSQQETQYF. DNA for the CDR3: TGTGCCAGCAGTGACGCCAGCAGTCAACAAGAGACCCAGTACTTC. This sequence joins TRBV2 and TRBJ2-5; D remains unclear. The ends were cut back, 3 bases at V and 2 bases at J, with 13 bases in the middle. Per the germline V gene, CDR1 is SNHLY and CDR2 is FYNNEI. The CDR3 is 15 amino acids.

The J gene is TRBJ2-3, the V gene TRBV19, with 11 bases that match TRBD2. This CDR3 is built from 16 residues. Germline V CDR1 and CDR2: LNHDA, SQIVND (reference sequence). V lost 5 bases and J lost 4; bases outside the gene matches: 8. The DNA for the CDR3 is TGTGCCAGTAGTCCCCCGCGTAGCGGGAGGGCAGATACGCAGTATTTT. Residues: CASSPPRSGRADTQYF.